Presented here are 30 T cell receptor beta chains from one specimen sequenced in a study of early T cells in non-severe SARS-CoV-2 infection (dated by TCRdb to about 2021). The library was made by 5' RACE. The sequencer was a NextSeq 500. TCRdb itself trimmed the public reads at Q25 with fastp, ran MiXCR and retained productive beta chains. Every entry covers one CDR3 protein and lists the most common genes and DNA from its rows. For this sample the table gives about 110,000 distinct CDR3 sequences, of which 9% to 13% were detected only once. Together, the top ten hold less than 3.5% of the sample. The specimen sequenced was whole blood. These receptors were obtained from an adult who was a healthcare worker with PCR-confirmed SARS-CoV-2 infection or an uninfected control (not recorded which).

The rearrangement links TRBV4-1 to TRBJ1-1; possible D gene TRBD1, 6 bases. This CDR3 contains 15 residues. Germline V CDR1 and CDR2: MGHRA, YSYEKL. The V end was cut by 3 bases, the J end by 8 bases, with 19 bases between. The CDR3 nucleotides are TGCGCCAGCAGCCAGATCTTACAGGGTTTCAAGGAAGCTTTCTTT. Translating it yields CASSQILQGFKEAFF.

This clonotype was detected ten times or more. The genes are TRBV20-1 and TRBJ2-3; no reliable D call. The CDR3 extends over 13 amino acids. V was trimmed by 5 bases and J by 1 base, leaving 10 bases between them. Germline V gene lookup returns CDR1 DFQATT and CDR2 SNEGSKA (reference sequence). The CDR3 sequence is CSAPQPGTDTQYF. The CDR3 DNA is TGCAGTGCTCCGCAGCCGGGCACAGATACGCAGTATTTT.

This chain connects TRBV10-3 to TRBJ1-2; possibly TRBD1 for D (6 bases). The CDR3 totals 16 residues. Germline CDR1 reads ENHRY; CDR2 reads SYGVKD. Deletions cut 0 bases from V and 4 bases from J, with 15 bases between. This CDR3 reads CAISESIKGDSYGYTF. Written as DNA, the CDR3 is TGTGCCATCAGTGAGTCGATAAAGGGGGATAGCTATGGCTACACCTTC.

This clonotype has more than one count but fewer than ten. The genes are TRBV5-6 and TRBJ2-7; D not resolved. This CDR3 region has 13 residues. Trimming stripped 4 bases from V and 6 bases from J, with 14 bases between. In germline, CDR1 is SGHDT, CDR2 YYEEEE. The CDR3 sequence: CASSHVGASEQYF. The CDR3 nucleotides read TGTGCCAGCAGCCACGTTGGAGCTAGCGAGCAGTACTTC.

This clonotype was recorded many times. J is TRBJ2-1 and V is TRBV6-4; weak D call: TRBD2 (6 bases). CDR1 is MRHNA, CDR2 SNTAGT, per germline. This CDR3 spans 14 amino acids. The V and J ends lost 6 bases and 2 bases respectively, with 11 bases between them. CDR3 protein: CASRGLAAYNEQFF. The CDR3 region has the DNA TGTGCCAGCAGGGGCTTAGCGGCCTACAATGAGCAGTTCTTC.

The J gene is TRBJ2-3, the V gene TRBV27; no firm D call. V shed 6 bases and J shed 5 bases, with 15 bases lying between them. From germline, CDR1 is MNHEY and CDR2 SMNVEV (reference sequence). This CDR3 spans 14 amino acids. The CDR3 here is CASRLGPPVDTQYF. DNA of the CDR3: TGTGCCAGCAGACTGGGTCCTCCGGTAGATACGCAGTATTTT.

This clonotype has more than one count but fewer than ten. In DNA, the CDR3 is TGCAGTGCCTCGGACATCACAGGGGGCGGCACTGAAGCTTTCTTT. Translated, it gives CSASDITGGGTEAFF. V gene TRBV20-1 combines with J gene TRBJ1-1; TRBD1 agrees at 9 bases. V dropped 6 bases and J dropped 4; count of bases not matched to a gene: 12. The CDR3 runs 15 residues. CDR1 is DFQATT, CDR2 SNEGSKA, per germline (reference sequence).

This clonotype was seen only a few times. As the CDR3 is not closed by the conserved phenylalanine or tryptophan, this likely results from a read error. The chain links TRBV29-1 to TRBJ2-1, with TRBD2 identical over 7 bases. The CDR3 consists of 14 residues. Germline loops: CDR1 SQVTM, CDR2 ANQGSEA. V trimming: 3 bases; J trimming: 3 bases; junction bases outside the gene matches: 5. Here the CDR3 reads CSVEGGSDYNEQFS. CDR3 sequence (DNA): TGCAGCGTTGAGGGAGGGTCAGACTACAATGAGCAGTTCTCC.

This clonotype was recorded a few times. The chain couples TRBV2 to TRBJ1-2, with D possibly TRBD1 on 5 matching bases. CDR1 and CDR2 (germline): SNHLY, FYNNEI. Deletions cut 7 bases from V and 4 bases from J, with 13 bases between. CDR3 length: 13 amino acids. CDR3 sequence (DNA): TGTGCCAGCATGGGACGGGGAGCCTATGGCTACACCTTC. As protein: CASMGRGAYGYTF.

This clonotype has at least ten counts. The V gene is TRBV12-3 or TRBV12-4, the J gene TRBJ2-7; no clear D. This CDR3 region has 11 residues. Between the trimmed V and J ends, which lost 6 bases and 4 bases, there was a span of 7 bases. CDR3 nucleotides: TGTGCCAGCAGCGCCCGATACGAGCAGTACTTC. Its protein product is CASSARYEQYF.

This clonotype was seen more than once but under ten times. An end of the junction differs from the germline gene, which may be a read error. This chain connects TRBV12-3 or TRBV12-4 to TRBJ1-5; TRBD1 agrees at 7 bases. The CDR3 contains 15 residues. The CDR3 here is CASSSAGGSNQPQHF. In DNA form, the CDR3 reads TGTGCCAGCAGTTCAGCAGGGGGGAGCAATCAGCCTCAGCATTTT.

This clonotype appeared a few times. This sequence joins TRBV18 and TRBJ1-6; D might be TRBD1 (6 bases). Germline V gene data show CDR1 as KGHSH and CDR2 as LQKENI. V dropped 3 bases and J dropped 8 bases, with 11 bases sitting between them. The CDR3 extends over 14 amino acids. CDR3 sequence: CASSPREGDSPLHF. The CDR3 coding sequence is TGTGCCAGCTCACCTCGGGAGGGGGATTCACCCCTCCACTTT.

The rearrangement joins TRBV7-6 to TRBJ2-3; 7 bases are a match to TRBD2. CDR3 length: 18 residues. Germline V gives CDR1 SGHVS, CDR2 FNYEAQ. Trimming cost V 3 bases and J 2 bases; bases outside gene matches: 14. CDR3 in amino acids: CASSFPSGGGLNTDTQYF. Here the CDR3 DNA reads TGTGCCAGCAGCTTCCCCAGTGGGGGGGGTCTGAACACAGATACGCAGTATTTT.

V is TRBV15 and J is TRBJ1-2; no reliable D call. From germline, CDR1 is LNHNV and CDR2 YYDKDF (reference sequence). The V and J ends lost 3 bases and 4 bases respectively, with 15 bases between them. The CDR3 length is 15 residues. CDR3 residues: CATSSLSAGPYGYTF. The CDR3 nucleotides are TGTGCCACCAGCAGCTTATCAGCTGGGCCCTATGGCTACACCTTC.

The chain links TRBV20-1 to TRBJ1-1, with 10 bases identical to TRBD1. The trim removed 6 bases at V and 1 base at J, leaving 8 bases unmatched. The CDR3 spans 15 residues. Germline lookup yields CDR1 DFQATT and CDR2 SNEGSKA (reference sequence). CDR3 protein: CSAPGQGKANTEAFF. The CDR3 bases are TGCAGTGCGCCGGGACAGGGGAAGGCGAACACTGAAGCTTTCTTT.

In nucleotides, the CDR3 is TGTGCCAGCAGTTATGGGTCCTACCAGTACTTC. It specifies CASSYGSYQYF. The chain recombines TRBV28 with TRBJ2-5; D call uncertain. V gave up 4 bases and J gave up 10 bases, with 10 bases separating them. This CDR3 has 11 residues. Germline values: CDR1 MDHEN, CDR2 SYDVKM. The full variable domain, rest sourced from reference TRBV28 and TRBJ2-5, is DVKVTQSSRYLVKRTGEKVFLECVQDMDHENMFWYRQDPGLGLRLIYFSYDVKMKEKGDIPEGYSVSREKKERFSLILESASTNQTSMYLCASSYGSYQYFGPGTRLLVL.

This clonotype was observed at least ten times. The chain carries TRBV7-2 and TRBJ2-2; 7 bases agree with TRBD1. The J segment lost 1 base and the V segment lost 5 bases, leaving 7 bases of the junction unmatched. The CDR3 consists of 16 residues. From germline, CDR1 is SGHTA and CDR2 FQGNSA. CDR3 region: CASSRRTGLNTGELFF. In nucleotides, the CDR3 is TGTGCCAGCAGCCGCCGGACAGGACTGAACACCGGGGAGCTGTTTTTT.

At least ten counts were recorded for this clonotype. The chain recombines TRBV29-1 with TRBJ2-2, with D maybe TRBD2 (6 bases). This CDR3 contains 13 residues. Germline CDR1 reads SQVTM; CDR2 reads ANQGSEA. V was cut by 7 bases and J by 3 bases, with 12 bases left in between. Written as DNA, the CDR3 is TGCAGCGCCCGACCGGGGGACACCGGGGAGCTGTTTTTT. Protein: CSARPGDTGELFF.

The gene calls are TRBV29-1 and TRBJ1-1; D is undetermined. The CDR3 is 12 residues long. Germline V gene sequence: CDR1 SQVTM, CDR2 ANQGSEA. Trimming removed 5 bases at V and 0 bases at J, with 7 bases between. CDR3 sequence (DNA): TGCAGCGTTCCCACTATGAACACTGAAGCTTTCTTT. It is translated as CSVPTMNTEAFF.

In this sample, this clonotype turned up many times. V is TRBV10-2 and J is TRBJ2-7, with TRBD1 as a possible D gene (6 bases). The V gene lost 2 bases and the J gene lost 2 bases, with 13 bases spanning the gap. CDR3 length equals 15 residues. The germline gives CDR1 WSHSY, CDR2 SAAADI. The CDR3: CASSETGWLPYEQYF. In DNA, the CDR3 is TGCGCCAGCAGTGAGACAGGGTGGCTTCCCTACGAGCAGTACTTC.

The V call is TRBV21-1, the J call TRBJ2-7. TRBV21-1 counts as a pseudogene. The CDR3 is 13 amino acids. The CDR3 protein is CASSKAPGYEQYF. CDR3 DNA: TGTGCCAGCAGCAAAGCGCCGGGCTACGAGCAGTACTTC.

This chain uses TRBV6-1 with TRBJ2-3; maybe TRBD2 (6 bases). V lost 6 bases and J 0 bases, leaving 13 bases between the germline ends. The CDR3 covers 15 residues. Germline V gene sequence: CDR1 MNHNS, CDR2 SASEGT. DNA for the CDR3: TGTGCCAGCAGCCCCGGGACTTCTAGCACAGATACGCAGTATTTT. It encodes CASSPGTSSTDTQYF.

This sequence joins TRBV2 and TRBJ1-1; tentatively, D is TRBD1 (6 bases). The CDR3 is 13 residues long. Trimming removed 6 bases from V and 3 bases from J, with 11 bases in between. Germline lookup yields CDR1 SNHLY and CDR2 FYNNEI. Here the CDR3 DNA reads TGTGCCAGCAGCACAGGGATGGACACTGAAGCTTTCTTT. It yields the protein CASSTGMDTEAFF. Full variable domain (missing parts from reference TRBV2 and TRBJ1-1): EPEVTQTPSHQVTQMGQEVILRCVPISNHLYFYWYRQILGQKVEFLVSFYNNEISEKSEIFDDQFSVERPDGSNFTLKIRSTKLEDSAMYFCASSTGMDTEAFFGQGTRLTVV.

Here the CDR3 DNA reads TGTGCCAGCAGTCAACGGGACAGGGTAGCTAACTATGGCTACACCTTC. It specifies CASSQRDRVANYGYTF. This sequence joins TRBV12-3 or TRBV12-4 and TRBJ1-2; 9 bases fit TRBD1. This CDR3 comprises 16 residues. Germline trimming cut 5 bases from V and 0 bases from J; bases unmatched to any gene: 7.

There are many counts of this clonotype. V gene TRBV29-1 combines with J gene TRBJ1-1; tentatively, D is TRBD1 (5 bases). V was trimmed by 6 bases and J by 3 bases, leaving 17 bases between them. The CDR3 has 14 residues. In germline, CDR1 is SQVTM, CDR2 ANQGSEA. CDR3 nucleotides: TGCAGCGTCGCCCCGGGGGGTATGGACACTGAAGCTTTCTTT. Translated: CSVAPGGMDTEAFF.

This clonotype was counted only a few times. Germline is not matched at one junction end, which may reflect a read error. V and J are TRBV5-1 and TRBJ1-1, with TRBD1 as a possible D gene (6 bases). Germline V CDR1 and CDR2: SGHRS, YFSETQ. The CDR3 consists of 13 residues. The CDR3 region has the DNA TGCGCCAGCCAAGGGGGGCTTGGCACTGAAGCTTTTTTT. Its protein is CASQGGLGTEAFF.

This clonotype appeared a few times. This chain links TRBV4-1 with TRBJ1-5; TRBD1 might be the D (6 bases). This CDR3 spans 16 amino acids. Germline V CDR1 and CDR2: MGHRA, YSYEKL. Trimming took 0 bases from V and 7 from J, leaving 16 bases between them. The chain's CDR3 is CASSQDRAGAGQPQHF. CDR3 coding DNA: TGCGCCAGCAGCCAAGATAGGGCAGGGGCGGGGCAGCCCCAGCATTTT.

The J gene is TRBJ2-5, the V gene TRBV5-4; D remains unclear. The CDR3 consists of 13 residues. V lost 0 bases and J 4 bases, leaving 7 bases between the germline ends. The germline V gene has CDR1 SGHNT and CDR2 YYREEE (reference sequence). The CDR3: CASSLDTRETQYF. For the CDR3, the DNA is TGTGCCAGCAGCTTGGACACACGAGAGACCCAGTACTTC.

This clonotype has at least ten counts. The chain combines TRBV29-1 with TRBJ2-7; 9 bases agree with TRBD1. Germline V lookup: CDR1 SQVTM, CDR2 ANQGSEA. After removal of 7 bases from V and 7 bases from J, the junction contained 11 bases not matched to a gene. The CDR3 has 13 residues. The CDR3 DNA follows: TGCAGCGGACTCGGACAGGGGCTAGGTGAGCAGTACTTC. Translated, it gives CSGLGQGLGEQYF.

The V and J genes are TRBV19 and TRBJ2-1; the match to TRBD2 covers 7 bases. This CDR3 is 15 amino acids long. V trimming: 7 bases; J trimming: 3 bases; junction bases outside the gene matches: 9. Germline V gene data show CDR1 as LNHDA and CDR2 as SQIVND (reference sequence). DNA for the CDR3: TGTGCCAGTACCGTTGCGGGAGCCTACTACAATGAGCAGTTCTTC. Translating it yields CASTVAGAYYNEQFF.